This TCR beta chain was sequenced during a study of CD8+CD57+ T cells in acquired aplastic anemia. Study background: Across the sorted CD4+ and CD8+ cells, DNA amounts averaged about 3 ug.

All sequencing subjects had displayed CD8+CD57+ cell expansion on flow cytometry. The diagnosis in all patients was severe acquired aplastic anemia. Each patient gave a blood sample that was collected before any therapy had been received. A few counts support this clonotype. Its antigen is still unknown. Findings of the study overall: Patients and controls shared roughly 28 CD8+ CDR3 sequences, which appeared highly expressed in patients and within their immunodominant clones.

According to the study, genomic DNA was the template for TCR beta VDJ and CDR3 profiling. TCRdb ran MiXCR on the reads and lists one entry per CDR3 protein. The sample has fewer than 200,000 distinct CDR3 sequences; around 48% are singletons. Germline V CDR1 and CDR2: GTSNPN, SVGIG (reference sequence). The CDR3 length is 16 residues. The V gene end was trimmed by 0 bases and the J gene end by 0 bases; junction bases not matched to a gene: 6. This clonotype originated in a human donor with aplastic anemia. The V gene is TRBV30, the J gene TRBJ2-3; 7 bases are a match to TRBD2. Sequencing was done on a sample of sorted CD4+, CD8+, or CD8+CD57+ T cells (not recorded which) from PBMCs. CDR3 in DNA: TGTGCCTGGAGTGTACCCAGCGGGGACAGCACAGATACGCAGTATTTT. It encodes CAWSVPSGDSTDTQYF.